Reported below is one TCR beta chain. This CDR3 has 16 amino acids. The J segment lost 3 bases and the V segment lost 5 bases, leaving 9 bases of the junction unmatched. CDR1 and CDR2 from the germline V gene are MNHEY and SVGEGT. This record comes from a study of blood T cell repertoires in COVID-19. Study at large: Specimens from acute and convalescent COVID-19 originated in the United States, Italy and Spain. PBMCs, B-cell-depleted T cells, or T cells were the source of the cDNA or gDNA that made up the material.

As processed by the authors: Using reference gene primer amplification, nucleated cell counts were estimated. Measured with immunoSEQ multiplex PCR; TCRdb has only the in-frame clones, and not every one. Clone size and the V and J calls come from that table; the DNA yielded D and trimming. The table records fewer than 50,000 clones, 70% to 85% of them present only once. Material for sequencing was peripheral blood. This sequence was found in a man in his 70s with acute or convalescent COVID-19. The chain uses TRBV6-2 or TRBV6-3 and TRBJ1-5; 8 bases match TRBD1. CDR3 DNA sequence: TGTGCCAGCAGTGGACAGGGTGGCCTGGTCAATCAGCCCCAGCATTTT. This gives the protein CASSGQGGLVNQPQHF.